Sequencing of this TCR beta chain was carried out in a study of T cell responses to AZD1222 COVID-19 vaccine. Study results and caveats: Only 5 to 7 AZD1222 recipients tested seropositive at baseline. The peak T cell response came first, and repertoires were sampled only after it. Spike-wide coverage was observed for vaccine-associated CD4 TCRs, with dominant responses at 160-218 and 743-854. The donor cohort was predominantly white British with a female majority, and clonal diversity may have been underestimated.

Turning to this clone: What it binds is not known.

The CDR3 sequence is 13 residues long. V lost 1 base and J 2 bases, leaving 3 bases between the germline ends. Germline lookup yields CDR1 SGDLS and CDR2 YYNGEE. Assay used: immunoSEQ multiplex PCR; TCRdb lists only in-frame clones, some missing. The data contain about 130,000 clones, just under 95% of them singletons. This sequence was found in an adult who received the AZD1222 COVID-19 vaccine. The sample here was peripheral blood, taken 28 days after the second AZD1222 dose. This chain connects TRBV9 to TRBJ2-2; no reliable D call. CDR3 sequence (DNA): TGTGCCAGCAGCGTAACCAACACCGGGGAGCTGTTTTTT. Amino acids: CASSVTNTGELFF.